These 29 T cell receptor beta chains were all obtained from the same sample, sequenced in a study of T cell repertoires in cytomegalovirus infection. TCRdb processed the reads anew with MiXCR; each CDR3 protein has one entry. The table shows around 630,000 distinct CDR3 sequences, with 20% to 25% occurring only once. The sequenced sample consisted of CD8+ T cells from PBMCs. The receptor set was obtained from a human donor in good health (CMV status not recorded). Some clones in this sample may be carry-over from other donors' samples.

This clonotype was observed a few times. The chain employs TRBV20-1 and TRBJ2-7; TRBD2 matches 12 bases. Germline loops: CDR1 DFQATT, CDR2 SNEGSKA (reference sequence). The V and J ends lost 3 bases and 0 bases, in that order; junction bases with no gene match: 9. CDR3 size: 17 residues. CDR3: CSARPSGGARSSYEQYF. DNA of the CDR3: TGCAGTGCTAGGCCTAGCGGGGGGGCTAGGAGCTCCTACGAGCAGTACTTC.

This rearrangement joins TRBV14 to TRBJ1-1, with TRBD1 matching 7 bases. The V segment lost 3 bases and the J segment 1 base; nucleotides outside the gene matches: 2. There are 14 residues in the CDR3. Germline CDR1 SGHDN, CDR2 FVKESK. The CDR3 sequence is CASSQWTGNTEAFF. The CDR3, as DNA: TGTGCCAGCAGCCAGTGGACAGGGAACACTGAAGCTTTCTTT.

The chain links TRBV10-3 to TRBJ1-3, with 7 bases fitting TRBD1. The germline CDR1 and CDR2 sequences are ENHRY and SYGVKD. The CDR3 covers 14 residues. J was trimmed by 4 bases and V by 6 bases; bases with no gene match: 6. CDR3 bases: TGTGCCATCAGCCGGACAGGTGGAGGAAACACCATATATTTT. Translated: CAISRTGGGNTIYF.

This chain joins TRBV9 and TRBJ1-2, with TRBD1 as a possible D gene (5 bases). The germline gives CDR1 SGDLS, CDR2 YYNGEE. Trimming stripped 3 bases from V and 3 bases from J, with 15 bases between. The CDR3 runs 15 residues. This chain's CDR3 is CASSDLGGIDYGYTF. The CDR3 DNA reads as TGTGCCAGCAGCGATTTGGGGGGGATCGACTATGGCTACACCTTC.

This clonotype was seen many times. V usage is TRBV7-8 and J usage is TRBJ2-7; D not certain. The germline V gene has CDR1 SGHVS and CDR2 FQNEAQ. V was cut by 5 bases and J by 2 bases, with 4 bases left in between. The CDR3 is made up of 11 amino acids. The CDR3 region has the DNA TGTGCCAGCAGCGGTCCCTACGAGCAGTACTTC. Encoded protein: CASSGPYEQYF.

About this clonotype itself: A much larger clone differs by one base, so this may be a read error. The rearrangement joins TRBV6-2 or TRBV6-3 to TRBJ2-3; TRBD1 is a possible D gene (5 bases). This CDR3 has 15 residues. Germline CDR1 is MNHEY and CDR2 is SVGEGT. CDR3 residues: CANSPEGQGTDTQYF. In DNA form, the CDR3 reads TGTGCCAACAGTCCGGAAGGACAAGGCACAGATACGCAGTATTTT.

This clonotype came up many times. The CDR3 region has the DNA TGTGCCAGCAGCCAAGAACCGCCCGGAGGGACGAACTATGGCTACACCTTC. As protein: CASSQEPPGGTNYGYTF. This rearrangement joins TRBV4-2 to TRBJ1-2; D may be TRBD1 (5 bases). This CDR3 contains 17 residues. V lost 0 bases to trimming and J lost 2 bases, with 16 bases between them. Germline V lookup: CDR1 LGHNA, CDR2 YNFKEQ.

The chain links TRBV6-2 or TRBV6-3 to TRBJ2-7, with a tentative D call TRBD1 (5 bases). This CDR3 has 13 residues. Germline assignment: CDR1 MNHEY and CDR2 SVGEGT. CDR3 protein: CASSDSWGSLRWV. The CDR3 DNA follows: TGTGCCAGCAGCGACTCCTGGGGCAGTCTAAGATGGGTC.

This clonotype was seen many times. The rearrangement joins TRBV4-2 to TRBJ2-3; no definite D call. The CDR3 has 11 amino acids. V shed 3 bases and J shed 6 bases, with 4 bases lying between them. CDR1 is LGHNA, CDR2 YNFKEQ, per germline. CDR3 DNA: TGTGCCAGCAGCCACCCCGATACGCAGTATTTT. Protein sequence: CASSHPDTQYF.

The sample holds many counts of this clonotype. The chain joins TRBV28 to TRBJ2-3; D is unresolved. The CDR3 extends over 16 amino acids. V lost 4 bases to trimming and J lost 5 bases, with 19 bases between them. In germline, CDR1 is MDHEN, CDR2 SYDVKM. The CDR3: CASSSQGPTRRDTQYF. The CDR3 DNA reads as TGTGCCAGCAGTTCCCAAGGCCCTACTCGGCGAGATACGCAGTATTTT. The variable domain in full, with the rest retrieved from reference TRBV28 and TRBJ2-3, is DVKVTQSSRYLVKRTGEKVFLECVQDMDHENMFWYRQDPGLGLRLIYFSYDVKMKEKGDIPEGYSVSREKKERFSLILESASTNQTSMYLCASSSQGPTRRDTQYFGPGTRLTVL.

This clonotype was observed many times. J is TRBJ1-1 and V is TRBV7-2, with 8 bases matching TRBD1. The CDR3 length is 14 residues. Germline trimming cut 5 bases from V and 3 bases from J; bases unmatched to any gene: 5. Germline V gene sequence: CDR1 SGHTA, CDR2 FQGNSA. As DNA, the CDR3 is TGTGCCAGCAGCCATAGCAGGGGGCACACTGAAGCTTTCTTT. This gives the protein CASSHSRGHTEAFF.

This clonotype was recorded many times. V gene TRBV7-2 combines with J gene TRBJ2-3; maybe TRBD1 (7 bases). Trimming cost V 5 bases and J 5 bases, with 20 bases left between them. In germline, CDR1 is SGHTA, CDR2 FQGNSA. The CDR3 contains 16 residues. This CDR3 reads CASSPQQGGEEDTQYF. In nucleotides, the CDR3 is TGTGCCAGCAGCCCCCAGCAGGGGGGCGAGGAAGATACGCAGTATTTT.

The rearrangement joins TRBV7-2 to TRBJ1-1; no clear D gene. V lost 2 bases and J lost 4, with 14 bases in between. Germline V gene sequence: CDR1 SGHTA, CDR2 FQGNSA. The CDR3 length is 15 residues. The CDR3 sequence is CASSLSLDGGTEAFF. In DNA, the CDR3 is TGTGCCAGCAGCTTAAGTTTGGACGGCGGCACTGAAGCTTTCTTT. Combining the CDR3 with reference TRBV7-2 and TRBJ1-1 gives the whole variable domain GAGVSQSPSNKVTEKGKDVELRCDPISGHTALYWYRQSLGQGLEFLIYFQGNSAPDKSGLPSDRFSAERTGGSVSTLTIQRTQQEDSAVYLCASSLSLDGGTEAFFGQGTRLTVV.

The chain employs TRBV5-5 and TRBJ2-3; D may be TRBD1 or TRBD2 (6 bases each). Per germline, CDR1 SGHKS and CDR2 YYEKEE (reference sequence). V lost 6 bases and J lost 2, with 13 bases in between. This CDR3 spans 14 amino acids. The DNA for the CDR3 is TGTGCCAGCATCGCACAGGGACTCACAGATACGCAGTATTTT. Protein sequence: CASIAQGLTDTQYF.

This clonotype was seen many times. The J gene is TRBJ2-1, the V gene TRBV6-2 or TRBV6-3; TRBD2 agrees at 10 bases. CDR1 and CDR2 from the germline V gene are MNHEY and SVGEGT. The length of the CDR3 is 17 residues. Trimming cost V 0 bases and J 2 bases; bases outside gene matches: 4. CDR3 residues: CASSYSTTSGAYNEQFF. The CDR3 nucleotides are TGTGCCAGCAGTTACTCGACAACTAGCGGGGCCTACAATGAGCAGTTCTTC.

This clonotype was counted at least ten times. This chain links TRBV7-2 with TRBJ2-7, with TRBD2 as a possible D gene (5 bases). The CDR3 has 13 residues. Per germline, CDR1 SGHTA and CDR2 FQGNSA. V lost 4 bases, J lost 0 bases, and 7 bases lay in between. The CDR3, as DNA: TGTGCCAGCAGCTCGGGGTACTCCTACGAGCAGTACGTC. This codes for CASSSGYSYEQYV.

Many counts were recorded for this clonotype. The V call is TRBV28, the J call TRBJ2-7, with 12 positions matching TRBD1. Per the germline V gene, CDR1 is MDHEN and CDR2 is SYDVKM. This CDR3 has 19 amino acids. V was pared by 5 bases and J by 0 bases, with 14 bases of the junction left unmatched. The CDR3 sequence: CASSPDPGTGGRGSYEQYV. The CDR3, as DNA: TGTGCCAGCAGTCCCGACCCCGGGACAGGGGGCAGGGGCTCCTACGAGCAGTACGTC.

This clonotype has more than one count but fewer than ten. The CDR3: CASSGTGHEQYF. In DNA, the CDR3 is TGTGCCAGCAGCGGAACAGGTCACGAGCAGTACTTC. The chain uses TRBV12-3 or TRBV12-4 and TRBJ2-7; tentative D call: TRBD1 (5 bases). Trimming pared 6 bases from V and 5 bases from J, leaving 11 bases between. CDR3 length: 12 residues.

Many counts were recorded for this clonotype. CDR3 nucleotide sequence: TGTGCCAGCAGCTCCAGGGGATGGAAAAATTTGAACACTGAAGCTTTCTTT. It encodes CASSSRGWKNLNTEAFF. The V and J genes are TRBV11-2 and TRBJ1-1, with a tentative D call TRBD1 (6 bases). V lost 4 bases and J 0 bases, leaving 18 bases between the germline ends. Germline lookup yields CDR1 SGHAT and CDR2 FQNNGV. This CDR3 is 17 amino acids long.

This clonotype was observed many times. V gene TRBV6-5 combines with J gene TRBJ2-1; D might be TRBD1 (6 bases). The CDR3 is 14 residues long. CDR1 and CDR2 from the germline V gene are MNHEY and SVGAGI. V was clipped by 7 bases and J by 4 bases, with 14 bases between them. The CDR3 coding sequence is TGTGCCAGCACTCCAGGGGACCGTTACAATGAGCAGTTCTTC. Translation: CASTPGDRYNEQFF.

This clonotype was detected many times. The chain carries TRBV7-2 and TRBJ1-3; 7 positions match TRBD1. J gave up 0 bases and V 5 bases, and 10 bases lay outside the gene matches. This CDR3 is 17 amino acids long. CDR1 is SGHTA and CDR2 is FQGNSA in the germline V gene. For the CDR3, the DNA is TGTGCCAGCAGCCCGGGGACAGATCCTTACTCTGGAAACACCATATATTTT. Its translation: CASSPGTDPYSGNTIYF.

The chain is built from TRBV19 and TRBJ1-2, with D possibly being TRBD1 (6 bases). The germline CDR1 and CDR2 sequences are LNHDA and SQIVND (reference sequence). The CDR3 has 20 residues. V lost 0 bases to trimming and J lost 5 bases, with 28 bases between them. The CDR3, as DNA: TGTGCCAGTAGTATAGATCGAACGTCGGACAGACCATGGCTGGAGTATGGCTACACCTTC. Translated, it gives CASSIDRTSDRPWLEYGYTF.

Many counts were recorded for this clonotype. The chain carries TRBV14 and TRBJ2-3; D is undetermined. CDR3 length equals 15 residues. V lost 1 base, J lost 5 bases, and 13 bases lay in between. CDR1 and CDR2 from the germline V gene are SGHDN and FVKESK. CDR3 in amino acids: CASSQALAGVDTQYF. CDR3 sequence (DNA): TGTGCCAGCAGCCAAGCATTAGCTGGGGTAGATACGCAGTATTTT.

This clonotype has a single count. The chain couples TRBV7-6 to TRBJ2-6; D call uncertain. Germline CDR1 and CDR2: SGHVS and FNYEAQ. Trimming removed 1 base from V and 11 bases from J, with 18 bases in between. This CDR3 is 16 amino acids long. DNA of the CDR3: TGTGCCAGCAGCTTAGGAAGGGAAAAACACGGTTACGTCCTGACTTTC. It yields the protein CASSLGREKHGYVLTF.

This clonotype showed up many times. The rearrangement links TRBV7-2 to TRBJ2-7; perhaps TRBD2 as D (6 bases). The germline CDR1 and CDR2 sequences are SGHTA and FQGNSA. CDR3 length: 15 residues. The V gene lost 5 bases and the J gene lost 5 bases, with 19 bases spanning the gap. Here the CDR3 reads CASSELGGIDHEQYF. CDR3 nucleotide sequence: TGTGCCAGCAGCGAGCTGGGGGGAATTGACCACGAGCAGTACTTC.

The CDR3 coding sequence is TGTGCCAGCAGCCAGTTGGGGGCCTCCTACAATGAGCAGTTCTTC. It specifies CASSQLGASYNEQFF. The V call is TRBV14, the J call TRBJ2-1; tentative D call: TRBD1 (6 bases). V was cut by 3 bases and J by 0 bases, with 9 bases left in between. The CDR3 is made up of 15 amino acids. CDR1 is SGHDN, CDR2 FVKESK, per germline.

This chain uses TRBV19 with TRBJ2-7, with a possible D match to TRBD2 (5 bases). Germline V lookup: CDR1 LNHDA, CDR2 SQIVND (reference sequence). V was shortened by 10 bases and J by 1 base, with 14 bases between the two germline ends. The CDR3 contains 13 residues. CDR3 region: CATHGRASYEQYF. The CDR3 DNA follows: TGTGCCACCCATGGGAGAGCTTCCTACGAGCAGTACTTC.

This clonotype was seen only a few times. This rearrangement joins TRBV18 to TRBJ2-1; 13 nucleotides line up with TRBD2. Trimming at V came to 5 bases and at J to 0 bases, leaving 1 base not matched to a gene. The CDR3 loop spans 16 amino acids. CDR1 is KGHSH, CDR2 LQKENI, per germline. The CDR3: CASSTSGGDSYNEQFF. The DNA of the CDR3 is TGTGCCAGCTCAACTAGCGGGGGGGACTCCTACAATGAGCAGTTCTTC.

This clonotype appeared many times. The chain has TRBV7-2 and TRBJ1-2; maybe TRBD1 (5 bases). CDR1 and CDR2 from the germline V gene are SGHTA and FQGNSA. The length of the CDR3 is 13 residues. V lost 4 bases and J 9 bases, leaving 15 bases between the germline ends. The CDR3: CASSSPGTGRYTF. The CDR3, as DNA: TGTGCCAGCAGCTCCCCCGGGACGGGGCGCTACACCTTC.